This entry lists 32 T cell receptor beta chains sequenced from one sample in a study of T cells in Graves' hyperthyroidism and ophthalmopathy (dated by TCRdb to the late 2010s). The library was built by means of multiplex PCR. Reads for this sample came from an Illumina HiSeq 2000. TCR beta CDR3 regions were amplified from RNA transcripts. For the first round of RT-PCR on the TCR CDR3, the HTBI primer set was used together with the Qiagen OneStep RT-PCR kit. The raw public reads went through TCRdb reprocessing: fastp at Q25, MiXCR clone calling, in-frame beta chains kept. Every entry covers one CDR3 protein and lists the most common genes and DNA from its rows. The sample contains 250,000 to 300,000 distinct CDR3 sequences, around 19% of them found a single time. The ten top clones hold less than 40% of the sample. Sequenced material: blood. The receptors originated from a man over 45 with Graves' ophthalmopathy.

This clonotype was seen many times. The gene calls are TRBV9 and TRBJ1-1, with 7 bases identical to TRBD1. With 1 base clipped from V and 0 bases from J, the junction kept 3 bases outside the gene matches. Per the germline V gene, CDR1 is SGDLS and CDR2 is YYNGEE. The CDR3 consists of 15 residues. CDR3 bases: TGTGCCAGCAGCGTACAGGGGGTACTGAACACTGAAGCTTTCTTT. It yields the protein CASSVQGVLNTEAFF.

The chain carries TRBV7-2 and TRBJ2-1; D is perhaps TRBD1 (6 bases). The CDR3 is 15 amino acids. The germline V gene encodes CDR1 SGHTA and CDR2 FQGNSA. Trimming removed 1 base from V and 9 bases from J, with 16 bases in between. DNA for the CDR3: TGTGCCAGCAGCTTAGGGTCCAGGCCGACAGGTGAGCAGTTCTTC. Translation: CASSLGSRPTGEQFF.

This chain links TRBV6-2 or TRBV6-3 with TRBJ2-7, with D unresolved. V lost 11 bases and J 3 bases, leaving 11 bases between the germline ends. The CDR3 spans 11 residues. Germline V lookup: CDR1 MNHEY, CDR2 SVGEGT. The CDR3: CASRISYEQYF. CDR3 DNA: TGTGCCTCCCGGATAAGCTACGAGCAGTACTTC.

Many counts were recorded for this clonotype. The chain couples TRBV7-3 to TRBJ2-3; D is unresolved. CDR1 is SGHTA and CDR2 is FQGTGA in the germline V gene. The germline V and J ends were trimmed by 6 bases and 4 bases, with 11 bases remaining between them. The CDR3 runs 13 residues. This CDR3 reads CASSTGLSDTQYF. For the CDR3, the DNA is TGTGCCAGCAGTACCGGATTGTCAGATACGCAGTATTTT.

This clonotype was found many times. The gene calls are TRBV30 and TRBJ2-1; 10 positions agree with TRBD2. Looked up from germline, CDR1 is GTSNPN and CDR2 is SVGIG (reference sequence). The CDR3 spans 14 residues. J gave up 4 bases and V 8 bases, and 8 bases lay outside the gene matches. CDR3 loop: CAGTGTSDYNEQFF. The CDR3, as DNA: TGTGCCGGAACCGGGACTAGCGATTACAATGAGCAGTTCTTC.

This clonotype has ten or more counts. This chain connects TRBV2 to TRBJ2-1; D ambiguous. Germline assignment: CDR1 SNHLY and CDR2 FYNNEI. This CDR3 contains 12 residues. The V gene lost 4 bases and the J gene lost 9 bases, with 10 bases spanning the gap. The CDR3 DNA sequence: TGTGCCAGCAGTGTCCTCCGGAGTGAGCAGTTCTTC. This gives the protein CASSVLRSEQFF. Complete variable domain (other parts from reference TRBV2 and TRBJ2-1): EPEVTQTPSHQVTQMGQEVILRCVPISNHLYFYWYRQILGQKVEFLVSFYNNEISEKSEIFDDQFSVERPDGSNFTLKIRSTKLEDSAMYFCASSVLRSEQFFGPGTRLTVL.

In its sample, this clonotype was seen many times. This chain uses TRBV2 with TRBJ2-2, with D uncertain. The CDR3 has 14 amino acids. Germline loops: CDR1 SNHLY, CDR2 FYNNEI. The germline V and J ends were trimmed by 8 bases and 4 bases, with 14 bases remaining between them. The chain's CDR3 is CASFIEVTTGELFF. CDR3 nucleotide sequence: TGTGCCAGCTTCATTGAGGTGACCACCGGGGAGCTGTTTTTT.

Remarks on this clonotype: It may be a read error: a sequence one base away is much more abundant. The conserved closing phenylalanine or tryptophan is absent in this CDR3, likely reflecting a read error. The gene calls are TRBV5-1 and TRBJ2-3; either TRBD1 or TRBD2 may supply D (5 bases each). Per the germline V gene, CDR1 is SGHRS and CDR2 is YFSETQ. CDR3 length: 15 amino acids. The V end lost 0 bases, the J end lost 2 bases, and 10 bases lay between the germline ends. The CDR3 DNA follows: TGCGCCAGCAGCTTGGACAGGACTTTCACAGATACGCAGTATCTT. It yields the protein CASSLDRTFTDTQYL.

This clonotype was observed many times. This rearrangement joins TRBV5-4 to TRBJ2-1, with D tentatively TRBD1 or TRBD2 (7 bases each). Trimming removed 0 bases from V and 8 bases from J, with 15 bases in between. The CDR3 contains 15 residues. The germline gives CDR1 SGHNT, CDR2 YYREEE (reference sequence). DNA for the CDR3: TGTGCCAGCAGCTTGGGAGTACAGGGGAGGGATGAGCAGTTCTTC. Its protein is CASSLGVQGRDEQFF.

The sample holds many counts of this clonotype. The CDR3 loop is CASSFAGGPVNEQFF. CDR3 in DNA: TGTGCCAGCAGTTTCGCGGGAGGGCCCGTGAATGAGCAGTTCTTC. V gene TRBV28 combines with J gene TRBJ2-1, with 9 bases that match TRBD2. Germline CDR1 reads MDHEN; CDR2 reads SYDVKM. V trimming: 3 bases; J trimming: 7 bases; junction bases outside the gene matches: 7. The CDR3 is made up of 15 amino acids.

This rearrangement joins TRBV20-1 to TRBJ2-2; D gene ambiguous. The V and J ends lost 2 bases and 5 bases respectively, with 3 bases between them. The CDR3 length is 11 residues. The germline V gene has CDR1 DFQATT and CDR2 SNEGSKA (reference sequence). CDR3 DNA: TGCAGTGCTAGAAGGACCGGGGAGCTGTTTTTT. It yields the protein CSARRTGELFF.

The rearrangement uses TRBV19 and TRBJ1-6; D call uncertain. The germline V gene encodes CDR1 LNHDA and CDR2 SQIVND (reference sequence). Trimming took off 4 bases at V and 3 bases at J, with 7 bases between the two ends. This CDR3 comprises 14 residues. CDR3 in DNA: TGTGCCAGTAGTAACCTGATCTATAATTCACCCCTCCACTTT. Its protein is CASSNLIYNSPLHF.

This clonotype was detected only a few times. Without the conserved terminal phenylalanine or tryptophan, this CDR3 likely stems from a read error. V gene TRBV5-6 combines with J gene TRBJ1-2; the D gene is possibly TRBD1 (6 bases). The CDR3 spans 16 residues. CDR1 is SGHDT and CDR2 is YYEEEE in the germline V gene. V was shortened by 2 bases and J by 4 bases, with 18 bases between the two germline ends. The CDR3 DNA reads TGTGCCAGCAGCTTAGATTCAGTGCTCAGGGGCTATGGCTACACCCTC. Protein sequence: CASSLDSVLRGYGYTL.

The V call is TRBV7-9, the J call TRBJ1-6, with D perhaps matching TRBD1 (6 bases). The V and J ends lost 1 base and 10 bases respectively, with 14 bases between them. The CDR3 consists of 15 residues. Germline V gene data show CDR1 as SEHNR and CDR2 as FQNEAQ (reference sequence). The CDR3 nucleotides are TGTGCCAGCAGCTTAGACACCGGGGGCAAATCACCCCTCCACTTT. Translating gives CASSLDTGGKSPLHF.

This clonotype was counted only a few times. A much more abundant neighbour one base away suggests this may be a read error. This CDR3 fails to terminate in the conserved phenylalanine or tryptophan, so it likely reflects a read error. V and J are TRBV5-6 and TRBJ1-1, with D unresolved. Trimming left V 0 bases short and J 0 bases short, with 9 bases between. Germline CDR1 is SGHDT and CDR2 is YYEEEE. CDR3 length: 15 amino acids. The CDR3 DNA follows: TGTGCCAGCAGCTTGGAGGTTGAGATGAACACTGAAGCTTTCCTT. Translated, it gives CASSLEVEMNTEAFL.

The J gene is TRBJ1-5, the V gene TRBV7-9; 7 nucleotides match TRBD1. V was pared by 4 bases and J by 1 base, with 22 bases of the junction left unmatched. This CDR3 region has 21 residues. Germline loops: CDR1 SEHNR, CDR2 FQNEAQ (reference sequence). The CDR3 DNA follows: TGTGCCAGCAGCTCTTTCCCCGCCGCCCAGGGGGAGGTGATGAGCAATCAGCCCCAGCATTTT. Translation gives CASSSFPAAQGEVMSNQPQHF. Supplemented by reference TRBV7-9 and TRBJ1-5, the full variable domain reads DTGVSQNPRHKITKRGQNVTFRCDPISEHNRLYWYRQTLGQGPEFLTYFQNEAQLEKSRLLSDRFSAERPKGSFSTLEIQRTEQGDSAMYLCASSSFPAAQGEVMSNQPQHFGDGTRLSIL.

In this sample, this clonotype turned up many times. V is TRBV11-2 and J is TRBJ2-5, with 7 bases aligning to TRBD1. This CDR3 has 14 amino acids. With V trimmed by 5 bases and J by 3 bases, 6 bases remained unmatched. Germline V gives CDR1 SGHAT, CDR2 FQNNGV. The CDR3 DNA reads TGTGCCAGCAGCCCCTGGCAGGGGGAAGAGACCCAGTACTTC. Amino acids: CASSPWQGEETQYF.

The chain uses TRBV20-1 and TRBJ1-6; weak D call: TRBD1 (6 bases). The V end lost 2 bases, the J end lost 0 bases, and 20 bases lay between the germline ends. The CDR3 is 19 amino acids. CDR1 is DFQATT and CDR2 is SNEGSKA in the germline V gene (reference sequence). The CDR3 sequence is CSARRSAHQGLSYNSPLHF. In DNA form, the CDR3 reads TGCAGTGCTAGACGCTCTGCGCATCAGGGGCTCTCCTATAATTCACCCCTCCACTTT.

The DNA for the CDR3 is TGTGCCAGCAGTTACGACCAGGGGTCCTACAATGAGCAGTTCTTC. Amino acids: CASSYDQGSYNEQFF. This chain links TRBV6-5 with TRBJ2-1, with D perhaps TRBD1 (6 bases). Trimming took off 2 bases at V and 1 base at J, with 9 bases between the two ends. The germline V gene encodes CDR1 MNHEY and CDR2 SVGAGI. The CDR3 is 15 amino acids.

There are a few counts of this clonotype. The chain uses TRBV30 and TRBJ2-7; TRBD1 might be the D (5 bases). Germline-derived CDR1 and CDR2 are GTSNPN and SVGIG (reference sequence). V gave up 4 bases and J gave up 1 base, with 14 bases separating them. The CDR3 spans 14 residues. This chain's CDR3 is CAWKGMDISYEQYF. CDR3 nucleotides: TGTGCCTGGAAAGGGATGGACATTTCCTACGAGCAGTACTTC.

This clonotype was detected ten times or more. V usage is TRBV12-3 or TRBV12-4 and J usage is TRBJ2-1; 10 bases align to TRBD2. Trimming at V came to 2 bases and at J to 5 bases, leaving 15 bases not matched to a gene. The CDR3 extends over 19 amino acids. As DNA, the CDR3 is TGTGCCAGCAGTTTAAGTGCTAGCGGGAGACGTTTTGGGAACAATGAGCAGTTCTTC. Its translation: CASSLSASGRRFGNNEQFF.

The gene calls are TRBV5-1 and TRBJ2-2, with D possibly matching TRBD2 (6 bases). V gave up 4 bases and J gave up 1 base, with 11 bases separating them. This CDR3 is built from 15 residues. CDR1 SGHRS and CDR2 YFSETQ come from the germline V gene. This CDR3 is CASSPGGMNTGELFF. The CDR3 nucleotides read TGCGCCAGCAGCCCCGGCGGGATGAACACCGGGGAGCTGTTTTTT.

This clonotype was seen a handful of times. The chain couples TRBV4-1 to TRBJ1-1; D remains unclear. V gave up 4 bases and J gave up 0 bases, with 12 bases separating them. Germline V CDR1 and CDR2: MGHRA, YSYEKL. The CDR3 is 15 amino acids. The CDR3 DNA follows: TGCGCCAGCAGCCCCTACCAACAGATGAACACTGAAGCTTTCTTT. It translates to CASSPYQQMNTEAFF.

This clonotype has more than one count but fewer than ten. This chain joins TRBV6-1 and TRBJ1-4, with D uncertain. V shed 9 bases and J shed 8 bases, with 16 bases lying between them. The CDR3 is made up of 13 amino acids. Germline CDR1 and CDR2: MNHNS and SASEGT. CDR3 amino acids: CASARTEREKLFF. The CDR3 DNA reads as TGTGCCAGTGCCCGTACCGAGAGGGAAAAACTGTTTTTT.

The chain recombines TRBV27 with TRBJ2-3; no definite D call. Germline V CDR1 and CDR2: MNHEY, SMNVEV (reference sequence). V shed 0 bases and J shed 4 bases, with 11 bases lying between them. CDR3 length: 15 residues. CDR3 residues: CASSLSSSSPDTQYF. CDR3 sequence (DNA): TGTGCCAGCAGTTTATCATCTTCATCCCCAGATACGCAGTATTTT.

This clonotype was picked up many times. CDR3 residues: CASSSHGTSGSFVNDEQYF. As DNA, the CDR3 is TGTGCCAGCAGCTCACACGGGACTAGCGGGAGCTTCGTCAATGACGAGCAGTACTTC. The chain joins TRBV7-8 to TRBJ2-7, with 14 nucleotides matching TRBD2. The V segment lost 4 bases and the J segment 5 bases; nucleotides outside the gene matches: 16. CDR1 SGHVS and CDR2 FQNEAQ come from the germline V gene. There are 19 residues in the CDR3.

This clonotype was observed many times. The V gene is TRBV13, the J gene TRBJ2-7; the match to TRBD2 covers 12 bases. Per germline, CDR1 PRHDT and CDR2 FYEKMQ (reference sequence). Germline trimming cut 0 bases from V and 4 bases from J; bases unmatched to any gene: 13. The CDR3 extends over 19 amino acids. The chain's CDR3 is CASSLGRASGRAHPYEQYF. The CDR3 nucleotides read TGTGCCAGCAGCTTAGGCCGGGCTAGCGGGAGGGCCCACCCTTACGAGCAGTACTTC.

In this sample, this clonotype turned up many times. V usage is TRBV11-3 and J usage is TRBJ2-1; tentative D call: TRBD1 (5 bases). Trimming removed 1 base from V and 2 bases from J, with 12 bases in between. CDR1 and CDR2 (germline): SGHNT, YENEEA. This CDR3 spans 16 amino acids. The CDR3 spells CASSLVGAGPYNEQFF. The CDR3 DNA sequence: TGTGCCAGCAGCTTAGTTGGGGCAGGGCCCTACAATGAGCAGTTCTTC.

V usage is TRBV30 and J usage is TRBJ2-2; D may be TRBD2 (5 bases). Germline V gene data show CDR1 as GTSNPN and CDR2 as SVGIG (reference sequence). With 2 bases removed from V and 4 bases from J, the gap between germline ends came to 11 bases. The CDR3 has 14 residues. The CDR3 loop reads CAWSSGFATGELFF. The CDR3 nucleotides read TGTGCCTGGAGTAGCGGTTTTGCCACCGGGGAGCTGTTTTTT.

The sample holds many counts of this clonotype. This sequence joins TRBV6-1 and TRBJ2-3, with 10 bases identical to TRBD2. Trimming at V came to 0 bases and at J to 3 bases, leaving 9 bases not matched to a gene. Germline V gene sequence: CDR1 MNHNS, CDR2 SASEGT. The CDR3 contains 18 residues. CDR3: CASSEALGSGRFTDTQYF. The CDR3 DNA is TGTGCCAGCAGTGAAGCGCTGGGTAGCGGGAGGTTTACAGATACGCAGTATTTT.

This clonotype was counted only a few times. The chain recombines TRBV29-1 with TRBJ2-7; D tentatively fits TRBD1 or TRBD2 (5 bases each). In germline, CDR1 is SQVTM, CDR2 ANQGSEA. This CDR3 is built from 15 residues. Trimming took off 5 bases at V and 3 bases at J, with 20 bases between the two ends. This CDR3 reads CSVRLGWDGGYEQYF. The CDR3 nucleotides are TGCAGCGTTCGTTTGGGGTGGGACGGAGGCTACGAGCAGTACTTC.

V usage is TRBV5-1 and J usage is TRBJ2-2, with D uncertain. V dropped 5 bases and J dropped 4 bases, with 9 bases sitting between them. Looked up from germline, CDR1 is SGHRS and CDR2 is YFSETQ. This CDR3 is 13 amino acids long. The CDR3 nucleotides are TGCGCCAGCAGGCTGGACCTCACCGGGGAGCTGTTTTTT. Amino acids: CASRLDLTGELFF. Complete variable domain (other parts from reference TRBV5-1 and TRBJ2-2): KAGVTQTPRYLIKTRGQQVTLSCSPISGHRSVSWYQQTPGQGLQFLFEYFSETQRNKGNFPGRFSGRQFSNSRSEMNVSTLELGDSALYLCASRLDLTGELFFGEGSRLTVL.